The 26 T cell receptor beta chains below were found in one sample sequenced in a study of esophageal squamous cell carcinoma under preoperative chemotherapy. Noted time point: before preoperative PTX-NDP chemotherapy. TCRdb itself ran the PCR reads through MiXCR, one entry per CDR3 protein. Of about 15,000 distinct CDR3 sequences detected, over 55% appear once; the ten largest clones hold approximately 55%. The sample was acquired from a patient given preoperative chemotherapy. All receptors derive from a human donor with esophageal squamous cell carcinoma. The donor label of this sample is uncertain.

This clonotype is categorized as large. This chain connects TRBV6-1 to TRBJ2-3; 10 nucleotides line up with TRBD2. The CDR3 has 17 amino acids. J lost 1 base, V lost 4 bases, and 8 bases had no gene match. Per the germline V gene, CDR1 is MNHNS and CDR2 is SASEGT. This CDR3 is CASSASGGGIGTDTQYF. CDR3 bases: TGTGCCAGCAGTGCAAGCGGGGGGGGGATCGGCACAGATACGCAGTATTTT.

In the case of this clonotype: At one end the junction does not follow the germline gene, possibly because of a read error. The chain couples TRBV12-3 or TRBV12-4 to TRBJ2-1, with 8 bases that match TRBD2. CDR3 length: 12 residues. CDR3 amino acids: CASRGGANEQTF. The CDR3 coding sequence is TGTGCCAGTCGGGGGGGGGCCAACGAGCAGACTTTC.

This clonotype appeared a few times. A much larger clone differs from this one at a single base, so this may be a read error. This sequence joins TRBV6-1 and TRBJ2-1; 11 nucleotides match TRBD2. The DNA end is a closer match to TRBJ2-7, so the J assignment may be wrong. The germline CDR1 and CDR2 sequences are MNHNS and SASEGT. The CDR3 loop spans 14 amino acids. CDR3 coding DNA: TGTGCCAGCAAGACTAGCGGGAACTACAATGAGCAGTACTTC. As protein: CASKTSGNYNEQYF.

This clonotype was detected a few times. This chain uses TRBV6-1 with TRBJ2-5; TRBD2 aligns across 7 bases. The J call may be faulty, since TRBJ2-3 better matches the DNA end. The CDR3 sequence is 16 residues long. From germline, CDR1 is MNHNS and CDR2 SASEGT. The DNA for the CDR3 is TGTGCCAGCGCGGGGACTGGGGGGAGGGACCAAGAGACCCAGTATTTT. Translating it yields CASAGTGGRDQETQYF.

As concerns this clonotype: At one boundary the junction diverges from the germline segment, which might be a read error. V is TRBV6-1 and J is TRBJ2-1; a weak D match, TRBD2 (5 bases). The DNA end favors TRBJ2-5, so the J call may be wrong. Germline CDR1 and CDR2: MNHNS and SASEGT. This CDR3 has 16 amino acids. CDR3 DNA: TGTGCCAGCGGGGAAGGTGGGGAGCGTGACCAAGATACCCAGTACTTC. Translated: CASGEGGERDQDTQYF.

On this clonotype itself: Mismatch with germline at one junction end may stem from a read error. The gene calls are TRBV7-6 and TRBJ2-3; D perhaps matches TRBD2 (7 bases). The CDR3 runs 16 residues. CDR1 and CDR2 from the germline V gene are SGHVS and FNYEAQ. CDR3 sequence (DNA): TGTGCCAGCGGGGGGGACGGGGGCCGTGGCGAAGATACGCAGTACTTT. As protein: CASGGDGGRGEDTQYF.

The CDR3 loop is CASAGFGRRDPETQYF. In DNA form, the CDR3 reads TGTGCCAGCGCGGGTTTCGGGCGGCGTGACCCAGAGACGCAGTACTTC. V is TRBV12-3 or TRBV12-4 and J is TRBJ2-1, with D perhaps matching TRBD2 (5 bases). The J call may be mistaken, given a closer DNA end match to TRBJ2-7. The CDR3 is made up of 16 amino acids.

This clonotype is judged large (0.1 to 1%). V and J are TRBV6-6 and TRBJ2-1, with TRBD1 identical over 7 bases. This CDR3 is 20 amino acids long. The V gene's germline CDR1 is MNHNY and CDR2 SVGAGI (reference sequence). The V segment lost 2 bases and the J segment 1 base; nucleotides outside the gene matches: 17. The CDR3 DNA is TGTGCCAGCAGTTACCGGGACAGAAGACAGAAACTGATATCCTACAATGAGCAGTTCTTC. Its translation: CASSYRDRRQKLISYNEQFF.

The genes are TRBV6-1 and TRBJ2-5; either TRBD1 or TRBD2 may supply D (6 bases each). CDR3 length: 14 residues. Germline CDR1 and CDR2: MNHNS and SASEGT. The CDR3 nucleotides are TGTGCGGGCACCGGGGGCCGTGACCCAGATACCCAGTACTTC. Its translation: CAGTGGRDPDTQYF.

The gene calls are TRBV6-4 and TRBJ1-1; D unclear. CDR1 is MRHNA, CDR2 SNTAGT, per germline. The V end lost 4 bases, the J end lost 0 bases, and 9 bases lay between the germline ends. The CDR3 has 14 residues. The CDR3 loop is CASSAHGMNTEAFF. CDR3 nucleotides: TGTGCCAGCAGTGCTCACGGGATGAACACTGAAGCTTTCTTT.

On this clonotype: Mismatch with germline at one junction end may stem from a read error. The rearrangement uses TRBV6-1 and TRBJ1-2; the D is unclear. The CDR3 runs 16 residues. Germline-derived CDR1 and CDR2 are MNHNS and SASEGT. The CDR3 sequence is CVSSVSPDRLNYGYTF. CDR3 nucleotides: TGTGTCAGCAGTGTTTCCCCTGACCGTCTGAACTATGGCTACACCTTC.

The rearrangement uses TRBV6-1 and TRBJ2-1; the D gene is possibly TRBD1 (6 bases). CDR3 length equals 14 residues. Trimming stripped 6 bases from V and 10 bases from J, with 19 bases between. Germline values: CDR1 MNHNS, CDR2 SASEGT. The CDR3 here is CASRPTGFSYEQFF. The CDR3 DNA reads TGTGCCAGCAGACCAACAGGGTTTTCCTACGAGCAGTTCTTC.

Ten or more counts support this clonotype. A much larger clone lies one base from this, so it may be a read error. The chain has TRBV6-1 and TRBJ2-1; a weak D match, TRBD2 (7 bases). The V end lost 7 bases, the J end lost 13 bases, and 17 bases lay between the germline ends. The CDR3 consists of 12 residues. The germline V gene has CDR1 MNHNS and CDR2 SASEGT. The CDR3 coding sequence is TGTGCCAGCAAGAGGGGGGGGGAGACCCAGTTCTTC. It encodes CASKRGGETQFF.

In regard to this clonotype: A junction end diverges from the germline sequence, so it may reflect a read error. The rearrangement links TRBV6-1 to TRBJ2-1, with TRBD2 matching 8 bases. The CDR3 extends over 16 amino acids. The germline V gene has CDR1 MNHNS and CDR2 SASEGT. The CDR3 DNA reads TGTGCCAGCGGGGGGAACGGGGGGGACGGCCCAGAGACGCAGTATTTC. This codes for CASGGNGGDGPETQYF.

V gene TRBV6-1 combines with J gene TRBJ2-1, with TRBD2 as a possible D gene (7 bases). Germline values: CDR1 MNHNS, CDR2 SASEGT. CDR3 length: 14 residues. V lost 3 bases to trimming and J lost 11 bases, with 17 bases between them. In nucleotides, the CDR3 is TGTGCCAGCAGTGATCGGGGGGCCAGCGTTAAGCAGTTCTTC. This gives the protein CASSDRGASVKQFF.

This clonotype is medium-sized (0.01 to 0.1%) within its sample. The chain carries TRBV6-1 and TRBJ2-1; 7 bases map to TRBD2. The J call may be faulty, since TRBJ2-7 better matches the DNA end. Germline lookup yields CDR1 MNHNS and CDR2 SASEGT. CDR3 length: 14 amino acids. The chain's CDR3 is CASSGSRSGGEQYF. The CDR3 DNA reads as TGTGCCAGCAGTGGGAGTAGGTCGGGGGGCGAGCAGTACTTC.

Turning to this clonotype: Sequence at one end of the junction differs from germline and may be a read error. The rearrangement joins TRBV6-1 to TRBJ2-1; maybe TRBD2 (6 bases). Per the germline V gene, CDR1 is MNHNS and CDR2 is SASEGT. CDR3 size: 15 residues. The CDR3 region is CASGGLAARAYVQSF. CDR3 DNA sequence: TGTGCCAGCGGGGGTTTAGCGGCCCGGGCCTACGTGCAGTCTTTC.

This CDR3 reads CASSLENEKLFF. The CDR3 DNA reads as TGTGCCAGCAGTTTGGAAAATGAAAAACTGTTTTTT. This sequence joins TRBV12-3 or TRBV12-4 and TRBJ1-4; D unresolved. V dropped 3 bases and J dropped 5 bases, with 4 bases sitting between them. The CDR3 extends over 12 amino acids.

V gene TRBV6-5 combines with J gene TRBJ2-3; D possibly uses TRBD1 or TRBD2 (6 bases each). TRBJ2-7 explains the end of the DNA better; the J call may be wrong. The V gene's germline CDR1 is MNHEY and CDR2 SVGAGI. The CDR3 runs to 19 residues. The CDR3 DNA reads as TGTGCCAGCAGTTGGACTGGGGGGCGAGGGTGGCGTGACCCAGATACGCAGTACTTC. This sequence encodes CASSWTGGRGWRDPDTQYF.

This clonotype was seen only once. V usage is TRBV6-1 and J usage is TRBJ2-1; D is perhaps TRBD2 (6 bases). The J call may be wrong; the DNA end is better matched by TRBJ2-7. The germline V gene encodes CDR1 MNHNS and CDR2 SASEGT. This CDR3 spans 16 amino acids. CDR3 DNA sequence: TGTGCCAGCAGTGAAGCGCGCGAGCGGGTTGGGGGGGAGCAGTACTTC. Its translation is CASSEARERVGGEQYF.

The rearrangement links TRBV6-1 to TRBJ2-7; TRBD1 agrees at 11 bases. Trimming took 6 bases from V and 3 from J; bases not matched to a gene: 7. The CDR3 runs 15 residues. CDR1 is MNHNS and CDR2 is SASEGT in the germline V gene. CDR3 nucleotide sequence: TGTGCCAGCAGATCGGGGACAGGGGGGATCTACGAGCAGTACTTC. Its protein product is CASRSGTGGIYEQYF.

V usage is TRBV6-1 and J usage is TRBJ1-5; D is undetermined. The CDR3 is made up of 19 amino acids. Trimming removed 2 bases from V and 6 bases from J, with 26 bases in between. Germline CDR1 is MNHNS and CDR2 is SASEGT. The CDR3 DNA sequence: TGTGCCAGCAGTGAACTTACCACATTCGCGGGATCGGGCGGTCAGCCCCAGCATTTT. The encoded protein is CASSELTTFAGSGGQPQHF.

To note about this clonotype: Compared with germline, one end of the junction differs, possibly owing to a read error. This chain connects TRBV12-3 or TRBV12-4 to TRBJ2-3; perhaps TRBD2 as D (6 bases). CDR3 size: 14 residues. The DNA of the CDR3 is TGTGCGGGGATGGGGGGTCGTGACCCAGAGACGCAGTATTTC. Translating it yields CAGMGGRDPETQYF.

With regard to this clonotype: One junction end disagrees with the germline gene, perhaps due to a read error. V and J are TRBV6-1 and TRBJ2-3, with a possible D match to TRBD2 (6 bases). The CDR3 totals 16 residues. The V gene's germline CDR1 is MNHNS and CDR2 SASEGT. CDR3 sequence reads: CASGGGGSGDTDTQYF. The CDR3 DNA sequence: TGTGCCAGCGGGGGAGGTGGGTCGGGTGACACAGATACGCAGTATTTC.

This clonotype turned up a few times. The gene calls are TRBV25-1 and TRBJ1-3, with D maybe TRBD1 (5 bases). V dropped 9 bases and J dropped 4 bases, with 16 bases sitting between them. The V gene's germline CDR1 is MGHDK and CDR2 SYGVNS. The CDR3 totals 14 residues. CDR3: CASGTGTPGNTIYF. In DNA, the CDR3 is TGTGCCAGTGGGACCGGGACCCCCGGAAACACCATATATTTT.

This clonotype was recorded at least ten times. The chain recombines TRBV11-1 with TRBJ2-3; possible D gene TRBD1, 6 bases. Germline V gene lookup returns CDR1 SGHAT and CDR2 FQDESV (reference sequence). The CDR3 loop spans 16 amino acids. V gave up 6 bases and J gave up 1 base, with 17 bases separating them. CDR3 protein: CASSSTLGGGTDTQYF. CDR3 bases: TGTGCCAGCAGTTCGACTCTAGGGGGAGGCACAGATACGCAGTATTTT.